These T cell receptor beta chains were read from a single sample in a study of shared clonotypes between healthy human individuals. This table comes from immunoSEQ multiplex PCR, and its TCRdb copy is limited to in-frame clones, with some not included. The table includes more than 2,000,000 clones, approximately 93% detected once. The sample was naive CD4+ T cells from PBMCs. These receptors were obtained from a man between 18 and 35 years old in good health. Some clones in this sample may be carry-over from other donors' samples. Both conserved end residues are part of each CDR3. Fields, in order: V gene, J gene, clone size, D gene, CDR3 protein, CDR3 DNA. The D gene is left open where the match is weak. Size is stated for part of the rows, as once, few or many counts, or as a class when the clone is expanded.

TRBV7-2	TRBJ1-4	.	.	CASSPLQRANEKLFF	TGTGCCAGCAGCCCCTTACAGAGGGCTAATGAAAAACTGTTTTTT
TRBV10-1	TRBJ2-2	.	.	CASSQNTGELFF	TGCGCCAGCAGCCAGAACACCGGGGAGCTGTTTTTT
TRBV5-1	TRBJ1-2	.	.	CASSITAGTPPSSAYGYTF	TGCGCCAGCAGCATTACGGCCGGGACACCTCCTTCATCGGCCTATGGCTACACCTTC
TRBV28	TRBJ1-2	.	.	CASSFYSSGALIYGYTF	TGTGCCAGCAGTTTTTATTCTTCGGGGGCGCTGATTTATGGCTACACCTTC
TRBV7-3	TRBJ2-1	.	.	CASSLRRQGPNEQFF	TGTGCCAGCAGCTTAAGAAGGCAGGGACCCAATGAGCAGTTCTTC
TRBV7-8	TRBJ2-3	.	TRBD1	CASSRQGQVDTQYF	TGTGCCAGCAGCCGACAGGGCCAGGTAGATACGCAGTATTTT
TRBV7-9	TRBJ2-6	once	.	CASSGPTGLGANVLTF	TGTGCCAGCAGCGGCCCCACGGGGCTCGGGGCCAACGTCCTGACTTTC
TRBV27	TRBJ2-2	.	TRBD2	CASSYGTSLNTGELFF	TGTGCCAGCAGTTACGGGACTAGCCTGAACACCGGGGAGCTGTTTTTT
TRBV11-1	TRBJ1-1	.	.	CASSSGGLNTEAFF	TGTGCCAGCAGTTCCGGGGGTTTGAACACTGAAGCTTTCTTT
TRBV30	TRBJ1-2	.	.	CAWSPLAGTRGGYTF	TGTGCCTGGAGTCCACTCGCCGGGACCCGAGGCGGCTACACCTTC
TRBV10-2	TRBJ1-2	once	.	CASSDSLFRGYTF	TGCGCCAGCAGTGATAGTCTATTTCGTGGCTACACCTTC
TRBV7-2	TRBJ1-4	.	.	CASSANRATNEKLFF	TGTGCCAGCAGCGCAAACAGGGCAACTAATGAAAAACTGTTTTTT
TRBV5-5	TRBJ1-5	.	.	CASSLINQPQHF	TGTGCCAGCAGCTTGATCAATCAGCCCCAGCATTTT
TRBV18	TRBJ1-4	.	.	CASSPPGTEKLFF	TGTGCCAGCTCACCACCGGGGACAGAAAAACTGTTTTTT
TRBV28	TRBJ2-7	.	.	CASTPPTPGPFFEQYF	TGTGCCAGCACCCCCCCCACTCCGGGTCCGTTTTTCGAGCAGTACTTC
TRBV28	TRBJ1-4	.	.	CASSPGRGVSEKLFF	TGTGCCAGCAGTCCCGGGAGGGGTGTAAGTGAAAAACTGTTTTTT
TRBV15	TRBJ2-1	.	TRBD2	CATRKAGAVEQFF	TGTGCCACCCGAAAAGCGGGAGCGGTTGAGCAGTTCTTC
TRBV30	TRBJ2-1	.	.	CAWSAPGNEQFF	TGTGCCTGGAGCGCCCCAGGGAATGAGCAGTTCTTC
TRBV7-2	TRBJ2-7	.	.	CASSLLGFYYEQYF	TGTGCCAGCAGCTTGTTGGGTTTTTACTACGAGCAGTACTTC
TRBV30	TRBJ2-7	.	TRBD2	CAWNPTSGAYEQYF	TGTGCCTGGAACCCCACTAGCGGTGCCTACGAGCAGTACTTC
TRBV19	TRBJ2-1	.	TRBD1	CASSGARDRASYNEQFF	TGTGCCAGTAGCGGGGCCCGGGACAGGGCCTCCTACAATGAGCAGTTCTTC
TRBV10-3	TRBJ2-1	.	TRBD1	CAITRGTGEEQFF	TGTGCCATCACGAGGGGGACAGGAGAGGAGCAGTTCTTC
TRBV28	TRBJ1-1	.	.	CASALGAPMNTEAFF	TGTGCCAGCGCTTTGGGGGCGCCTATGAACACTGAAGCTTTCTTT
TRBV4-1	TRBJ1-3	.	.	CASSQAAFRDTIYF	TGCGCCAGCAGCCAAGCGGCCTTCCGAGACACCATATATTTT
TRBV6-5	TRBJ2-7	.	.	CASSYSNRRYEQYF	TGTGCCAGCAGTTACTCGAATAGGCGGTACGAGCAGTACTTC
TRBV18	TRBJ2-1	once	TRBD2	CASSPRLAGGEQFF	TGTGCCAGCTCACCTAGACTAGCGGGAGGTGAGCAGTTCTTC
TRBV5-3	TRBJ2-1	.	.	CARSSNFNEQFF	TGTGCCAGAAGCAGTAATTTCAATGAGCAGTTCTTC
TRBV29-1	TRBJ2-3	.	TRBD2	CSDQTSGSSYTQYF	TGCAGCGACCAGACTAGCGGGAGTTCGTATACGCAGTATTTT
TRBV5-1	TRBJ1-1	.	.	CASSSLPAVEAFF	TGCGCCAGCAGCTCCCTCCCGGCGGTTGAAGCTTTCTTT